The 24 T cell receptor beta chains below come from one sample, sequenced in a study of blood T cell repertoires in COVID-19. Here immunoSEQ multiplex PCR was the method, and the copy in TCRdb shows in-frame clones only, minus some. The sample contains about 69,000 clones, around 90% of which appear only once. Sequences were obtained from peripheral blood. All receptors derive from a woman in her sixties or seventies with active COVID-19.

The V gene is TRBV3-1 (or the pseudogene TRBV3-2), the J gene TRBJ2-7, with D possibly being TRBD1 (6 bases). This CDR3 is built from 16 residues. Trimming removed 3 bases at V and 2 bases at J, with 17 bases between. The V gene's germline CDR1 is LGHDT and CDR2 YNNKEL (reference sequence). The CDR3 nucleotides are TGTGCCAGCAGCCAGGGGTGGCAGGGGATGACCTACGAGCAGTACTTC. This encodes CASSQGWQGMTYEQYF.

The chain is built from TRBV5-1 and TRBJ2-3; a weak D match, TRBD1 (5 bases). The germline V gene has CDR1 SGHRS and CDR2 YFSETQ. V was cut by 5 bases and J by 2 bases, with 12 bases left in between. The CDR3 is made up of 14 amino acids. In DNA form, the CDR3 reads TGCGCCAGCAGTCAGGGTGGTTTCACAGATACGCAGTATTTT. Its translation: CASSQGGFTDTQYF.

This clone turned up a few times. The CDR3: CASSQGLAGAGNIQYF. The CDR3 DNA sequence: TGTGCCAGCAGCCAGGGACTAGCGGGAGCCGGAAACATTCAGTACTTC. The rearrangement uses TRBV3-1 (or the pseudogene TRBV3-2) and TRBJ2-4; 14 positions agree with TRBD2. V trimming: 3 bases; J trimming: 6 bases; junction bases outside the gene matches: 4. The CDR3 covers 16 residues. CDR1 is LGHDT, CDR2 YNNKEL, per germline (reference sequence).

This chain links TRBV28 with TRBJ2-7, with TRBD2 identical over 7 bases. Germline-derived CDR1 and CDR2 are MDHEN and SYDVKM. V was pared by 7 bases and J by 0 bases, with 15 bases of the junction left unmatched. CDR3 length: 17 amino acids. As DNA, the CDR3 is TGTGCCAGCAAACGGTTTGGGGGGGATCTCAGCTCCTACGAGCAGTACTTC. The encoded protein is CASKRFGGDLSSYEQYF. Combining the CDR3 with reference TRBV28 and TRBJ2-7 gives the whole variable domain DVKVTQSSRYLVKRTGEKVFLECVQDMDHENMFWYRQDPGLGLRLIYFSYDVKMKEKGDIPEGYSVSREKKERFSLILESASTNQTSMYLCASKRFGGDLSSYEQYFGPGTRLTVT.

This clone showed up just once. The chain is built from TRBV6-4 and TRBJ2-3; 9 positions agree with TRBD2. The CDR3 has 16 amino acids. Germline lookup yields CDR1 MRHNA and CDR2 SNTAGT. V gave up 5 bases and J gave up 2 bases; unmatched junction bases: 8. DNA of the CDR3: TGTGCCAGCAGTCCGACTAGCGGAGCGTACACAGATACGCAGTATTTT. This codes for CASSPTSGAYTDTQYF.

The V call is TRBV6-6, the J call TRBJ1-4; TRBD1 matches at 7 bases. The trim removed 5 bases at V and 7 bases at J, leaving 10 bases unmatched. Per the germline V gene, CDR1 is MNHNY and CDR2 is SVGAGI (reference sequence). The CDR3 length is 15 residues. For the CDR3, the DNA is TGTGCCAGCAGTCGACAGACAGGGCGGGGTGAAAAACTGTTTTTT. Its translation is CASSRQTGRGEKLFF.

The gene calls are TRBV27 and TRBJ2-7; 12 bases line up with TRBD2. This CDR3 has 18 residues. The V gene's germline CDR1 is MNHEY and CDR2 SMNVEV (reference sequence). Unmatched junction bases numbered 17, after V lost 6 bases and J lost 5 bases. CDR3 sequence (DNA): TGTGCCAGCAGCCTCTCCGTTAGACTAGCGGGGGCCCACCACGAGCAGTACTTC. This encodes CASSLSVRLAGAHHEQYF.

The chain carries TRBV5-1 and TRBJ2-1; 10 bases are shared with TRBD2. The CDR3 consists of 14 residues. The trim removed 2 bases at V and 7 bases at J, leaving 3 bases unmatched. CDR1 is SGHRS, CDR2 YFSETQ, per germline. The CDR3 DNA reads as TGCGCCAGCAGCTTACCACTAGCGGGGAATGAGCAGTTCTTC. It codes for CASSLPLAGNEQFF.

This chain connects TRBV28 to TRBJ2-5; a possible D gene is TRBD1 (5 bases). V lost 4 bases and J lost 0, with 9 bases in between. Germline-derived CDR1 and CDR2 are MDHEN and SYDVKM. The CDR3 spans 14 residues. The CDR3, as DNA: TGTGCCAGCAGTTCCACAGGCTACCAAGAGACCCAGTACTTC. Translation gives CASSSTGYQETQYF.

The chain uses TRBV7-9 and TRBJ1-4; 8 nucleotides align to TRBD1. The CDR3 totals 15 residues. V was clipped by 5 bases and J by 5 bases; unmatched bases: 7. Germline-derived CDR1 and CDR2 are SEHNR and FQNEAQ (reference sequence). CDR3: CASSPGTGGNEKLFF. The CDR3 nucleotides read TGTGCCAGCAGCCCCGGGACAGGAGGAAATGAAAAACTGTTTTTT. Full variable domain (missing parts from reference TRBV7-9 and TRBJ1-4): DTGVSQNPRHKITKRGQNVTFRCDPISEHNRLYWYRQTLGQGPEFLTYFQNEAQLEKSRLLSDRFSAERPKGSFSTLEIQRTEQGDSAMYLCASSPGTGGNEKLFFGSGTQLSVL.

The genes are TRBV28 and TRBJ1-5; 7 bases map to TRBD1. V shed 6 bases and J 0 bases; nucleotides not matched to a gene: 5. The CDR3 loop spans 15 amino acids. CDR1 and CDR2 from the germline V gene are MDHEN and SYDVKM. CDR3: CASRQQGISNQPQHF. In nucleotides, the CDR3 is TGTGCCAGCAGACAACAGGGGATTAGCAATCAGCCCCAGCATTTT.

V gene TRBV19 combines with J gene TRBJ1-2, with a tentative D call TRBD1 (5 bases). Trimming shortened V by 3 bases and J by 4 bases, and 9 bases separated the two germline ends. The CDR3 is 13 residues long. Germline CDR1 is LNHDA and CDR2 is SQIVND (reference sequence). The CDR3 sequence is CASSMGQLYGYTF. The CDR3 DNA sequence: TGTGCCAGTAGTATGGGGCAGCTCTATGGCTACACCTTC.

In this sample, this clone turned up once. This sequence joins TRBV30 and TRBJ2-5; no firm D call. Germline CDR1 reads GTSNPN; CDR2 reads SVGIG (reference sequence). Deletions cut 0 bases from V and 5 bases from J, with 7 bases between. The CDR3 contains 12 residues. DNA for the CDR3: TGTGCCTGGAGTGTGGGCCAGGAGACCCAGTACTTC. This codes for CAWSVGQETQYF.

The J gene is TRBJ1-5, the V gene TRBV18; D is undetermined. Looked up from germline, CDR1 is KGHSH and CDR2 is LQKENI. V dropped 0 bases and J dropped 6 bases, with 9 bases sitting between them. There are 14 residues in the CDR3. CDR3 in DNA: TGTGCCAGCTCACCACCGTATGTCGGTCAGCCCCAGCATTTT. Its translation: CASSPPYVGQPQHF.

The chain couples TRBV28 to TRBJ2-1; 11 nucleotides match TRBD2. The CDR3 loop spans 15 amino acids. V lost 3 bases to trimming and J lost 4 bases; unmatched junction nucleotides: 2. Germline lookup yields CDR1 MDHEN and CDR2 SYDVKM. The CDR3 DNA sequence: TGTGCCAGCAGTTTTCCTAGCGGGGGGTACAATGAGCAGTTCTTC. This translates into CASSFPSGGYNEQFF.

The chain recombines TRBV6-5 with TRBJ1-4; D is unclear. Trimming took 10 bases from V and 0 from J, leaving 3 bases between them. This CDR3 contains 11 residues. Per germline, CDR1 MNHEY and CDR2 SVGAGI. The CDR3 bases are TGTGCCACGGCAACTAATGAAAAACTGTTTTTT. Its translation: CATATNEKLFF.

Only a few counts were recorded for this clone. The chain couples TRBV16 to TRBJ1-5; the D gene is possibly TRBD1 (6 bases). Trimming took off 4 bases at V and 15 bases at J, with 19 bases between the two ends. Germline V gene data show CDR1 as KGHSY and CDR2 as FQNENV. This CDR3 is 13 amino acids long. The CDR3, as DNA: TGTGCCAGCAGCCCCACAGTGGGGGGGCAGTTGCATTTT. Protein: CASSPTVGGQLHF.

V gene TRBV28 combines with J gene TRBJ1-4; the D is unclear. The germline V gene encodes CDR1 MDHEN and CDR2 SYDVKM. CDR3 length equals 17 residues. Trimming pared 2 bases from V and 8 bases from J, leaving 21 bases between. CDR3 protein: CASSLGYPAGGGEKLFF. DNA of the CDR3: TGTGCCAGCAGTTTAGGATACCCGGCTGGAGGTGGAGAAAAACTGTTTTTT.

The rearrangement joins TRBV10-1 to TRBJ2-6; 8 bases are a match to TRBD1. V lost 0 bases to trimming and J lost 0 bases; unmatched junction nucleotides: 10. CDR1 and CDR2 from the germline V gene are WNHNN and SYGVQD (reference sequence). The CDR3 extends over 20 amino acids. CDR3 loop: CASSESDRSQGASGANVLTF. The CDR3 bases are TGCGCCAGCAGTGAGTCTGACAGGTCCCAGGGGGCCTCTGGGGCCAACGTCCTGACTTTC.

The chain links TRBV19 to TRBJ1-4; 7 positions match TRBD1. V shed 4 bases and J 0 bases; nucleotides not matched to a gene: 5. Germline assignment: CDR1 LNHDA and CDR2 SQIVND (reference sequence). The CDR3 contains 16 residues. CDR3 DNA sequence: TGTGCCAGTAGTAAACGACAGGGCCCAACTAATGAAAAACTGTTTTTT. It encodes CASSKRQGPTNEKLFF.

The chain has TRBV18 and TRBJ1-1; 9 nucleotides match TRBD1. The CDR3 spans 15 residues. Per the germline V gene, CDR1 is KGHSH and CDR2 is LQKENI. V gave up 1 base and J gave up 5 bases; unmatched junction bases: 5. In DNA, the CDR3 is TGTGCCAGCTCACCACTGGGACAGGGAGAAACTGAAGCTTTCTTT. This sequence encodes CASSPLGQGETEAFF.

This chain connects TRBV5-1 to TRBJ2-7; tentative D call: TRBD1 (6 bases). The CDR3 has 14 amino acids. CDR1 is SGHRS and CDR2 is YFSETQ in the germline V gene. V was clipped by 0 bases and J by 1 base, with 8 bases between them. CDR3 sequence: CASSLVGGSYEQYF. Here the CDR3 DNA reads TGCGCCAGCAGCTTGGTAGGGGGATCCTACGAGCAGTACTTC.

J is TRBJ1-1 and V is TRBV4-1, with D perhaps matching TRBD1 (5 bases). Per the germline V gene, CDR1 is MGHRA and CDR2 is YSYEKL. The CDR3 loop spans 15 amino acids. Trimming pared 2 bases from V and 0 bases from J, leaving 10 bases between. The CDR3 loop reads CASSQTGQMNTEAFF. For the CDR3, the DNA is TGCGCCAGCAGCCAAACAGGACAAATGAACACTGAAGCTTTCTTT.

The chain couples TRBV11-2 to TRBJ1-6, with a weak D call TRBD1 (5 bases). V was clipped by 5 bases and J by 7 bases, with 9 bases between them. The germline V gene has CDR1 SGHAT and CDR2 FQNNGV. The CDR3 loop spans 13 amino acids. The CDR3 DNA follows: TGTGCCAGCAGCCCCCGGGGGAATTCACCCCTCCACTTT. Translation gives CASSPRGNSPLHF. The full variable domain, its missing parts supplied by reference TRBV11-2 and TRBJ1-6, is EAGVAQSPRYKIIEKRQSVAFWCNPISGHATLYWYQQILGQGPKLLIQFQNNGVVDDSQLPKDRFSAERLKGVDSTLKIQPAKLEDSAVYLCASSPRGNSPLHFGNGTRLTVT.